The 23 T cell receptor beta chains below come from one sample, sequenced in a study of T cell responses to AZD1222 COVID-19 vaccine. Clones were read by immunoSEQ multiplex PCR, and TCRdb kept only the in-frame ones, dropping some. Of some 150,000 clones listed, roughly 93% are singletons. Sample: peripheral blood, taken 28 days after the second AZD1222 dose. The receptors were sampled from an adult who received the AZD1222 COVID-19 vaccine.

J is TRBJ1-3 and V is TRBV2, with 12 nucleotides matching TRBD1. V dropped 5 bases and J dropped 8; count of bases not matched to a gene: 4. Germline CDR1 is SNHLY and CDR2 is FYNNEI. This CDR3 has 14 amino acids. Here the CDR3 reads CASSPGQGAHTIYF. The DNA of the CDR3 is TGTGCCAGCAGTCCGGGACAGGGGGCTCACACCATATATTTT.

The chain has TRBV18 and TRBJ1-5; D perhaps matches TRBD1 (5 bases). Deletions cut 0 bases from V and 6 bases from J, with 12 bases between. Germline-derived CDR1 and CDR2 are KGHSH and LQKENI. The CDR3 is made up of 15 amino acids. The CDR3 bases are TGTGCCAGCTCACCACCCGGGGCCGGCGGTCAGCCCCAGCATTTT. Translation: CASSPPGAGGQPQHF.

The chain is built from TRBV19 and TRBJ1-1; TRBD1 is a possible D gene (6 bases). Germline CDR1 and CDR2: LNHDA and SQIVND (reference sequence). V was shortened by 1 base and J by 9 bases, with 9 bases between the two germline ends. The CDR3 runs 12 residues. The CDR3 DNA reads TGTGCCAGTAGTATAGGGGGGGCCCAAGCTTTCTTT. It yields the protein CASSIGGAQAFF. Supplemented by reference TRBV19 and TRBJ1-1, the full variable domain reads DGGITQSPKYLFRKEGQNVTLSCEQNLNHDAMYWYRQDPGQGLRLIYYSQIVNDFQKGDIAEGYSVSREKKESFPLTVTSAQKNPTAFYLCASSIGGAQAFFGQGTRLTVV.

The J gene is TRBJ2-3, the V gene TRBV3-1 (or the pseudogene TRBV3-2); 10 bases fit TRBD2. Germline loops: CDR1 LGHDT, CDR2 YNNKEL (reference sequence). The CDR3 runs to 19 residues. V dropped 0 bases and J dropped 0; count of bases not matched to a gene: 9. As DNA, the CDR3 is TGTGCCAGCAGCCAAGATGATTTCCTAGCGGGAGTTAGCACAGATACGCAGTATTTT. Its translation: CASSQDDFLAGVSTDTQYF.

This rearrangement joins TRBV5-3 to TRBJ1-2, with a possible D match to TRBD1 (5 bases). TRBV5-3 is assigned to the ORF class and has an uncertain function. Trimming took off 0 bases at V and 6 bases at J, with 18 bases between the two ends. There are 16 residues in the CDR3. This CDR3 reads CARSLAGVEGIHGYTF. CDR3 DNA sequence: TGTGCCAGAAGCTTGGCCGGGGTCGAGGGGATACATGGCTACACCTTC.

The V and J genes are TRBV19 and TRBJ2-2; no clear D gene. Germline lookup yields CDR1 LNHDA and CDR2 SQIVND (reference sequence). CDR3 length: 11 residues. Trimming took 8 bases from V and 3 from J, leaving 4 bases between them. The CDR3 sequence: CASQHTGELFF. CDR3 coding DNA: TGTGCCAGTCAGCACACCGGGGAGCTGTTTTTT.

The chain is built from TRBV4-1 and TRBJ2-5; TRBD1 might be the D (5 bases). V lost 4 bases and J lost 3, with 12 bases in between. Germline CDR1 reads MGHRA; CDR2 reads YSYEKL. The CDR3 has 14 residues. The CDR3 protein is CASSPQAEKETQYF. As DNA, the CDR3 is TGCGCCAGCAGCCCACAGGCGGAGAAAGAGACCCAGTACTTC.

This clone was counted once. The chain is built from TRBV3-1 (or the pseudogene TRBV3-2) and TRBJ1-2; D perhaps matches TRBD1 (5 bases). V was pared by 0 bases and J by 4 bases, with 15 bases between. The CDR3 length is 16 residues. Germline assignment: CDR1 LGHDT and CDR2 YNNKEL (reference sequence). DNA for the CDR3: TGTGCCAGCAGCCAAGATCGAGGACAAGGGTTCTATGGCTACACCTTC. It specifies CASSQDRGQGFYGYTF.

The chain employs TRBV6-5 and TRBJ1-1; D remains unclear. V was pared by 2 bases and J by 6 bases, with 7 bases between. CDR3 size: 12 residues. The germline V gene encodes CDR1 MNHEY and CDR2 SVGAGI. The CDR3 DNA sequence: TGTGCCAGCAGTTACCTAGGCGCTGAAGCTTTCTTT. Its translation: CASSYLGAEAFF.

This clone has only a few counts. Other DNA sequences of this sample code for an identical CDR3. The DNA of the CDR3 is TGTGCCAGCAGCCTACAGGGAAGTTATGGCTACACCTTC. Protein sequence: CASSLQGSYGYTF. The chain has TRBV27 and TRBJ1-2; D possibly corresponds to TRBD1 (6 bases). Trimming took off 6 bases at V and 5 bases at J, with 13 bases between the two ends. Germline lookup yields CDR1 MNHEY and CDR2 SMNVEV (reference sequence). This CDR3 region has 13 residues.

The chain is built from TRBV3-1 (or the pseudogene TRBV3-2) and TRBJ2-7; 7 bases are a match to TRBD1. The CDR3 is 17 amino acids. J gave up 6 bases and V 8 bases, and 22 bases lay outside the gene matches. Germline V gives CDR1 LGHDT, CDR2 YNNKEL (reference sequence). The CDR3 sequence is CASSAPSLRGSDGEQYF. As DNA, the CDR3 is TGTGCCAGCTCCGCCCCCAGCCTCAGGGGGTCCGACGGCGAGCAGTACTTC.

The V and J genes are TRBV18 and TRBJ1-1; 8 positions agree with TRBD1. CDR3 size: 15 residues. The germline V gene encodes CDR1 KGHSH and CDR2 LQKENI. With 3 bases clipped from V and 10 bases from J, the junction kept 13 bases outside the gene matches. CDR3 sequence reads: CASSPSGGQERGAFF. As DNA, the CDR3 is TGTGCCAGCTCACCCAGTGGGGGACAGGAAAGAGGAGCTTTCTTT. The full variable domain, with the rest looked up from reference TRBV18 and TRBJ1-1, is NAGVMQNPRHLVRRRGQEARLRCSPMKGHSHVYWYRQLPEEGLKFMVYLQKENIIDESGMPKERFSAEFPKEGPSILRIQQVVRGDSAAYFCASSPSGGQERGAFFGQGTRLTVV.

The chain links TRBV3-1 (or the pseudogene TRBV3-2) to TRBJ2-1; 9 bases map to TRBD2. V dropped 4 bases and J dropped 8; count of bases not matched to a gene: 6. Germline lookup yields CDR1 LGHDT and CDR2 YNNKEL (reference sequence). The CDR3 contains 14 residues. CDR3 DNA sequence: TGTGCCAGCAGCCGCGGGGGGGCGGTGTATGAGCAGTTCTTC. Protein: CASSRGGAVYEQFF.

This chain joins TRBV19 and TRBJ2-1, with D perhaps matching TRBD2 (5 bases). This CDR3 spans 14 amino acids. Trimming took 3 bases from V and 7 from J, leaving 13 bases between them. Germline V gene lookup returns CDR1 LNHDA and CDR2 SQIVND (reference sequence). CDR3 protein: CASSMVDLTNEQFF. In DNA, the CDR3 is TGTGCCAGTAGTATGGTGGACTTAACTAATGAGCAGTTCTTC.

The chain joins TRBV7-9 to TRBJ2-3, with 7 bases lining up with TRBD2. This CDR3 comprises 15 residues. V lost 3 bases to trimming and J lost 2 bases; unmatched junction nucleotides: 5. Germline values: CDR1 SEHNR, CDR2 FQNEAQ (reference sequence). CDR3: CASSFGGSITDTQYF. CDR3 nucleotides: TGTGCCAGCAGCTTTGGCGGGAGTATCACAGATACGCAGTATTTT. Full variable domain (rest looked up from reference TRBV7-9 and TRBJ2-3): DTGVSQNPRHKITKRGQNVTFRCDPISEHNRLYWYRQTLGQGPEFLTYFQNEAQLEKSRLLSDRFSAERPKGSFSTLEIQRTEQGDSAMYLCASSFGGSITDTQYFGPGTRLTVL.

This rearrangement joins TRBV6-5 to TRBJ1-1; no firm D call. This CDR3 comprises 15 residues. Per the germline V gene, CDR1 is MNHEY and CDR2 is SVGAGI. Trimming shortened V by 4 bases and J by 0 bases, and 12 bases separated the two germline ends. CDR3 protein: CASSSDGAMNTEAFF. CDR3 nucleotides: TGTGCCAGCAGTTCGGACGGAGCCATGAACACTGAAGCTTTCTTT.

The rearrangement links TRBV19 to TRBJ2-1; no definite D call. Trimming left V 2 bases short and J 8 bases short, with 22 bases between. In germline, CDR1 is LNHDA, CDR2 SQIVND (reference sequence). The length of the CDR3 is 17 residues. CDR3 amino acids: CASSIIPSAPRRDEQFF. The CDR3 nucleotides read TGTGCCAGTAGTATAATCCCTTCGGCCCCCCGACGGGATGAGCAGTTCTTC. The full variable domain, completed using reference TRBV19 and TRBJ2-1, is DGGITQSPKYLFRKEGQNVTLSCEQNLNHDAMYWYRQDPGQGLRLIYYSQIVNDFQKGDIAEGYSVSREKKESFPLTVTSAQKNPTAFYLCASSIIPSAPRRDEQFFGPGTRLTVL.

The chain is built from TRBV9 and TRBJ2-2; no clear D gene. Germline values: CDR1 SGDLS, CDR2 YYNGEE. The ends were cut back, 7 bases at V and 0 bases at J, with 10 bases in the middle. The CDR3 runs 14 residues. The CDR3 DNA reads as TGTGCCAGCGCGCCGGCATCGAACACCGGGGAGCTGTTTTTT. Translating it yields CASAPASNTGELFF.

The chain carries TRBV5-1 and TRBJ2-2; D might be TRBD2 (6 bases). The germline V gene has CDR1 SGHRS and CDR2 YFSETQ. This CDR3 contains 15 residues. Trimming pared 6 bases from V and 4 bases from J, leaving 16 bases between. The CDR3 region is CASNPSGRSTGELFF. CDR3 coding DNA: TGCGCCAGCAACCCCTCAGGGAGGAGCACCGGGGAGCTGTTTTTT.

The chain combines TRBV27 with TRBJ1-2; D not certain. This CDR3 has 15 amino acids. Trimming removed 0 bases from V and 1 base from J, with 9 bases in between. CDR1 is MNHEY, CDR2 SMNVEV, per germline (reference sequence). CDR3 DNA: TGTGCCAGCAGTTTATCGCACCCACGTAACTATGGCTACACCTTC. This gives the protein CASSLSHPRNYGYTF.

V gene TRBV5-1 combines with J gene TRBJ1-1; 10 bases agree with TRBD1. The CDR3 length is 13 residues. CDR1 and CDR2 from the germline V gene are SGHRS and YFSETQ. The J segment lost 7 bases and the V segment lost 4 bases, leaving 4 bases of the junction unmatched. The CDR3 spells CASSLTGGDEAFF. In DNA, the CDR3 is TGCGCCAGCAGCCTGACAGGGGGCGATGAAGCTTTCTTT.

The rearrangement joins TRBV16 to TRBJ1-1; TRBD1 might be the D (5 bases). This CDR3 region has 13 residues. CDR1 is KGHSY and CDR2 is FQNENV in the germline V gene. Trimming cost V 1 base and J 5 bases, with 8 bases left between them. CDR3 nucleotides: TGTGCCAGCAGCCAATTGAGGGGAACTGAAGCTTTCTTT. Protein product: CASSQLRGTEAFF. Filled out from reference TRBV16 and TRBJ1-1, the complete variable domain reads GEEVAQTPKHLVRGEGQKAKLYCAPIKGHSYVFWYQQVLKNEFKFLISFQNENVFDETGMPKERFSAKCLPNSPCSLEIQATKLEDSAVYFCASSQLRGTEAFFGQGTRLTVV.

This rearrangement joins TRBV28 to TRBJ2-7; 7 positions match TRBD2. There are 13 residues in the CDR3. The germline V gene encodes CDR1 MDHEN and CDR2 SYDVKM. V gave up 4 bases and J gave up 5 bases; unmatched junction bases: 5. The CDR3 DNA follows: TGTGCCAGCAGTTCGACTAGCAACCACGAGCAGTACTTC. The encoded protein is CASSSTSNHEQYF.